This T cell receptor beta chain derives from a study of T-cell reconstitution after alpha-beta-depleted transplantation in children. Whole-study results and caveats: Surviving recipient T cells and thymic progenitors underlay high day-60 TCRbeta diversity in some patients. Reportedly, alpha-beta T cells present about two months post-transplant originated from several hundred expanded clones of graft origin. Newly made T cells mostly supplied T-cell counts and diversity one year after transplant.

V gave up 5 bases and J gave up 7 bases; unmatched junction bases: 14. This CDR3 spans 14 amino acids. CDR1 SQVTM and CDR2 ANQGSEA come from the germline V gene. TCRbeta library construction was performed incorporating unique molecular identifiers. TCRdb reprocessed the PCR reads with MiXCR, giving one entry per CDR3 protein. Of some 550,000 distinct CDR3 sequences in the sample, more than 20% are singletons; the top ten hold less than 15%. To note about this clonotype: Its antigen is unidentified.

The input for sequencing was PBMCs, mostly from graft donor cells, taken 360 days after TCRalphabeta/CD19-depleted stem cell transplant. This TCR derives from a boy younger than two who had a stem cell transplant for acute myeloid leukemia, so the T cells may come from the graft donor. The chain links TRBV29-1 to TRBJ2-7, with 7 bases fitting TRBD2. CDR3 DNA sequence: TGCAGCGTTAAAGGACTCATGTCCGGGGGGGAGCAGTACTTC. Residues: CSVKGLMSGGEQYF.